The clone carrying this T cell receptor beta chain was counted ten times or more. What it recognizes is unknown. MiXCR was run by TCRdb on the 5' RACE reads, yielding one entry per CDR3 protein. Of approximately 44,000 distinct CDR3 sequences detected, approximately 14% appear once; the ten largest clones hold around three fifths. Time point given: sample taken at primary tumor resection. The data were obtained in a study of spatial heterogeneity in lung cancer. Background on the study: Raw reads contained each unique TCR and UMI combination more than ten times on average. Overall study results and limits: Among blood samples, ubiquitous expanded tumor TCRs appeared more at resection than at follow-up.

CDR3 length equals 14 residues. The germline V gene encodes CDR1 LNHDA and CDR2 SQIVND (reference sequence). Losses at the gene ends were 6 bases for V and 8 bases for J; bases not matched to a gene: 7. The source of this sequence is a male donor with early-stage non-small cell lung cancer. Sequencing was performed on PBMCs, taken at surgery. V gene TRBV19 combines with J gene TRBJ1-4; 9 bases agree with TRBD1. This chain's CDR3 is CASSNRDRDEKLFF. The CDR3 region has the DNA TGTGCCAGTAGCAACCGGGACAGGGACGAAAAACTGTTTTTT.